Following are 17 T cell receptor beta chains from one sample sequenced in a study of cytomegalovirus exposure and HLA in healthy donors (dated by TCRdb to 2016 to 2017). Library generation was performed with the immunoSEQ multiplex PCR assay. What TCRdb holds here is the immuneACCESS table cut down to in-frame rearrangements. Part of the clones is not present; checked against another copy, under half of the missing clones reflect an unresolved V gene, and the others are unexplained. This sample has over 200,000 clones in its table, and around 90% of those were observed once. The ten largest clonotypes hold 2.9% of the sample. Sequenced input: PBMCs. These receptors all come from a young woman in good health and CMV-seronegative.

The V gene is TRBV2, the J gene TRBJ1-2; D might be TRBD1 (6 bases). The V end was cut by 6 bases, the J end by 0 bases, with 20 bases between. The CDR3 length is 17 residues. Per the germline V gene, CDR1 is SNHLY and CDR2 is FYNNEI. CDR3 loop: CASSLGTHSGANYGYTF. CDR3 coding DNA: TGTGCCAGCAGCCTAGGGACACACTCTGGGGCTAACTATGGCTACACCTTC. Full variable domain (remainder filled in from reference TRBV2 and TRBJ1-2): EPEVTQTPSHQVTQMGQEVILRCVPISNHLYFYWYRQILGQKVEFLVSFYNNEISEKSEIFDDQFSVERPDGSNFTLKIRSTKLEDSAMYFCASSLGTHSGANYGYTFGSGTRLTVV.

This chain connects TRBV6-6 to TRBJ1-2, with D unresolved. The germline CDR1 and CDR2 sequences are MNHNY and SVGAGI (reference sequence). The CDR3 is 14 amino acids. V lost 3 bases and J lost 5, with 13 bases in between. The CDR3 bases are TGTGCCAGCAGTTATTTAGGCCGGACTTATGGCTACACCTTC. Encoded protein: CASSYLGRTYGYTF.

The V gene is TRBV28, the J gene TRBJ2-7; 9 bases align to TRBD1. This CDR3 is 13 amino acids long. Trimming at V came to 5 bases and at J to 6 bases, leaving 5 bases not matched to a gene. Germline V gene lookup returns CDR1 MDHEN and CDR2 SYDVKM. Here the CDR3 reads CASSPDRGGEQYF. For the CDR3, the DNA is TGTGCCAGCAGTCCAGACAGGGGGGGCGAGCAGTACTTC.

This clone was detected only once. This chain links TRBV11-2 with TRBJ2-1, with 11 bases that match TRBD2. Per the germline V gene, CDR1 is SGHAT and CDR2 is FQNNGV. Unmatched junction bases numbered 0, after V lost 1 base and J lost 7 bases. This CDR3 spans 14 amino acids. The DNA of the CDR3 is TGTGCCAGCAGCTTAGGGACTAGCGGGAATGAGCAGTTCTTC. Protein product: CASSLGTSGNEQFF.

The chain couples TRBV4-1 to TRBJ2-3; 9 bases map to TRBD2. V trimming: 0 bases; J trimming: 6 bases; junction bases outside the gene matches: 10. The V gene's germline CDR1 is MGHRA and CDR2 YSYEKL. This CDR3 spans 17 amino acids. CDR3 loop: CASSQEGREGPWDTQYF. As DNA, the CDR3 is TGCGCCAGCAGCCAAGAGGGGCGGGAGGGCCCCTGGGATACGCAGTATTTT.

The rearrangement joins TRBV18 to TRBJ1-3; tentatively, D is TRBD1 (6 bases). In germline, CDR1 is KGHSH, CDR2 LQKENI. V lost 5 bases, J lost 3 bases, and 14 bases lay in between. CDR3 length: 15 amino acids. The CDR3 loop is CASSARGIDGNTIYF. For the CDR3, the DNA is TGTGCCAGCTCAGCCAGGGGAATAGATGGAAACACCATATATTTT.

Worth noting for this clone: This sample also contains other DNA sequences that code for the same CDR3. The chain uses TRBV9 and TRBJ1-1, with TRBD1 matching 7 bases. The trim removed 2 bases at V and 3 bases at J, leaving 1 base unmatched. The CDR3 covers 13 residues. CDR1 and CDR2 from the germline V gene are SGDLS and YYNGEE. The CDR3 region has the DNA TGTGCCAGCAGCGTCGACAGGGACACTGAAGCTTTCTTT. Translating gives CASSVDRDTEAFF.

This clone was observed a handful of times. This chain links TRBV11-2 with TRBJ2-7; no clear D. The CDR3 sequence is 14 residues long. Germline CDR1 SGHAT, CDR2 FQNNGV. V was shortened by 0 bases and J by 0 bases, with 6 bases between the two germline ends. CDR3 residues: CASSLERGSYEQYF. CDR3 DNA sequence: TGTGCCAGCAGCTTAGAACGCGGCTCCTACGAGCAGTACTTC.

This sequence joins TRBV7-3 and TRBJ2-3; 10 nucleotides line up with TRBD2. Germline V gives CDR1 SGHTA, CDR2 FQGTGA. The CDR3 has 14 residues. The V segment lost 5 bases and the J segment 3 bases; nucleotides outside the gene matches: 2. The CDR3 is CASSLSGRTDTQYF. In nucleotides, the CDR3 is TGTGCCAGCAGCCTTAGCGGGAGGACAGATACGCAGTATTTT.

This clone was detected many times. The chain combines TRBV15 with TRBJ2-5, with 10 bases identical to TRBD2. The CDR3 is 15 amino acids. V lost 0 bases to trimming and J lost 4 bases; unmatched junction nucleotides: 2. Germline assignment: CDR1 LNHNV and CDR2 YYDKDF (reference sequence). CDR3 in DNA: TGTGCCACCAGCAGAGAAGCGGGAGGGTCAGAGACCCAGTACTTC. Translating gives CATSREAGGSETQYF.

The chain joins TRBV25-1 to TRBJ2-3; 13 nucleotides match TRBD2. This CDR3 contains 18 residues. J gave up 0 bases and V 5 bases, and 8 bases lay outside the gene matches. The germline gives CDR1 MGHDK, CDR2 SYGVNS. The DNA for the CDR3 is TGTGCCAGCAGTTCAGGGACTAGCGGGACTACTAGCACAGATACGCAGTATTTT. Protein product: CASSSGTSGTTSTDTQYF.

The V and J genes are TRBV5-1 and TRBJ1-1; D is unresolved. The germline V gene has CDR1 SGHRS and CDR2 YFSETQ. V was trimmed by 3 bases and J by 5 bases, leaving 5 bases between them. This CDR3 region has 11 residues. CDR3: CASSSHTEAFF. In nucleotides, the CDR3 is TGCGCCAGCAGCTCCCATACTGAAGCTTTCTTT.

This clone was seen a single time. The DNA for the CDR3 is TGCGCCAGCAGTGCACAGGGCACCGGGGAGCTGTTTTTT. The encoded protein is CASSAQGTGELFF. V is TRBV10-1 and J is TRBJ2-2, with TRBD1 as a possible D gene (6 bases). The CDR3 totals 13 residues. The germline V and J ends were trimmed by 4 bases and 4 bases, with 7 bases remaining between them. The germline CDR1 and CDR2 sequences are WNHNN and SYGVQD (reference sequence).

CDR3: CASSASPEETQYF. In DNA, the CDR3 is TGTGCCAGCAGCGCCAGTCCCGAAGAGACCCAGTACTTC. The chain has TRBV5-4 and TRBJ2-5; D unresolved. The CDR3 is made up of 13 amino acids. The V end lost 4 bases, the J end lost 3 bases, and 10 bases lay between the germline ends. In germline, CDR1 is SGHNT, CDR2 YYREEE (reference sequence).

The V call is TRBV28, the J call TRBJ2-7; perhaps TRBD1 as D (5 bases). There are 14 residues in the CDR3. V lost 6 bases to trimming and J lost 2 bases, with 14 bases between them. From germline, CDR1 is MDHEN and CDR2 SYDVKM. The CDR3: CASSSAGRAYEQYF. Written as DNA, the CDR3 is TGTGCCAGCAGCTCCGCAGGGCGCGCCTACGAGCAGTACTTC.

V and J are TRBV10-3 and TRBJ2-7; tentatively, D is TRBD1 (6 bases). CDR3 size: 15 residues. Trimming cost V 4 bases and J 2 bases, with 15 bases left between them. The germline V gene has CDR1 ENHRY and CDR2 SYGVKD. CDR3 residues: CAISGESTGPYEQYF. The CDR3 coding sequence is TGTGCCATCAGTGGTGAGTCGACAGGACCCTACGAGCAGTACTTC.

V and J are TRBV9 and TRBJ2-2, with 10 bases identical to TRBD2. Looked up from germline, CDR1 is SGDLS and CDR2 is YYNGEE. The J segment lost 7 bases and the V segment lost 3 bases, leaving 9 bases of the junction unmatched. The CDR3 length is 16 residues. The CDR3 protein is CASSASGTSEFGELFF. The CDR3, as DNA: TGTGCCAGCAGCGCTTCCGGGACTAGCGAGTTCGGGGAGCTGTTTTTT.